This TCR beta chain originates from a study of CD8 T cells in Susac syndrome. With random hexamers, 0.5 to 1 ug RNA was reverse transcribed. The immunoSEQ assay covered 54 Vbeta and 13 Jbeta segments for CDR3. TCRdb passed the immunoSEQ multiplex PCR reads through MiXCR, listing each CDR3 protein once. This sample carries 180,000 or so distinct CDR3 sequences, roughly 94% of them seen once, and the ten largest clones take around 0.094%. In germline, CDR1 is GTSNPN, CDR2 SVGIG (reference sequence). CDR3 length: 14 residues. V lost 1 base, J lost 5 bases, and 14 bases lay in between. Specimen: CD4+ T cells from PBMCs. This chain joins TRBV30 and TRBJ2-5, with D possibly TRBD2 on 6 matching bases. This clonotype was sampled from a human donor with Susac syndrome. This CDR3 reads CAWSDKDYIETQYF. CDR3 sequence (DNA): TGTGCCTGGAGTGACAAGGACTATATCGAGACCCAGTACTTC.